Here is one T cell receptor beta chain with its context. The CDR3 sequence is 11 residues long. V lost 1 base and J lost 10, with 5 bases in between. Germline V gives CDR1 SGHVS, CDR2 FNYEAQ. The sample originates from a study of blood T cell repertoires in COVID-19. Study-wide context: The United States, Italy and Spain supplied acute and convalescent COVID-19 samples.

In the authors' methods: It was from reference gene primer amplification that nucleated cell counts were estimated. Repertoires were generated with immunoSEQ multiplex PCR, while TCRdb's copy carries only in-frame clones and drops some. The V and J calls and clone size are taken from that table; D and trimming were inferred from the DNA. The sample lists some 74,000 clones; 80% to 90% were seen once. This clonotype was obtained from a woman aged 80 or older with active or convalescent COVID-19. The gene calls are TRBV7-6 and TRBJ2-1; D remains ambiguous. Sequenced: peripheral blood. CDR3 protein: CASSLGQEQFF. CDR3 nucleotide sequence: TGTGCCAGCAGCTTAGGGCAAGAGCAGTTCTTC. Full variable domain (missing parts from reference TRBV7-6 and TRBJ2-1): GAGVSQSPRYKVTKRGQDVALRCDPISGHVSLYWYRQALGQGPEFLTYFNYEAQQDKSGLPNDRFSAERPEGSISTLTIQRTEQRDSAMYRCASSLGQEQFFGPGTRLTVL.